This T cell receptor (beta chain) was observed in a study of blood T cell repertoires in COVID-19. This clone was picked up one time. Data came from immunoSEQ multiplex PCR; TCRdb stores just in-frame clones and leaves some out. The data contain approximately 150,000 clones, more than 85% of them singletons. The CDR3 runs 14 residues. Germline V gene lookup returns CDR1 MNHEY and CDR2 SVGAGI. The sequenced sample consisted of peripheral blood. This rearrangement joins TRBV6-5 to TRBJ2-3, with D perhaps matching TRBD1 (8 bases). The receptor was isolated from a man aged 45-65 years with active or convalescent COVID-19. The CDR3 sequence: CAIDRGGVADTQYF. The CDR3 bases are TGTGCTATAGACAGGGGAGGGGTCGCAGATACGCAGTATTTT.